These T cell receptor beta chains were read from a single sample in a study of blood T cell repertoires in COVID-19. Produced via immunoSEQ multiplex PCR; TCRdb's table is partial and in-frame only. The sample comprises about 120,000 clones, almost 90% of which are singletons, and 3.8% rests with the top ten. The specimen sequenced was peripheral blood. Receptors originate from a woman aged 55-70 years with COVID-19, enrolled during active disease. The CDR3 runs from the conserved cysteine through the conserved F or W. A D gene is named only where the DNA matches it firmly. Expanded clones are given a class, and other clones once, few, many or no size at all.

j_call,clone_size,v_call,d_call,cdr3_nt,cdr3_aa
TRBJ2-2,.,TRBV7-3,TRBD2,TGTGCCAGCAGCTTAAACCTAGCGGGGGGAGGCACCGGGGAGCTGTTTTTT,CASSLNLAGGGTGELFF
TRBJ2-1,.,TRBV7-3,TRBD2,TGTGCCAGCAGCCCGAGGACTAGCGGGGGTATCAATGAGCAGTTCTTC,CASSPRTSGGINEQFF
TRBJ1-2,.,TRBV6-2/TRBV6-3,.,TGTGCCAGCAGTAACGACGGGATCTATGGCTACACCTTC,CASSNDGIYGYTF
TRBJ1-6,.,TRBV25-1,.,TGTGCCAGCAGTGAAGACAGCCGGAGCTCCTATAATTCACCCCTCCACTTT,CASSEDSRSSYNSPLHF
TRBJ2-7,.,TRBV11-3,.,TGTGCCAGCAGCTTAGCAGCAGGGATGTCCTACGAGCAGTACTTC,CASSLAAGMSYEQYF
TRBJ2-6,.,TRBV5-1,.,TGCGCCAGCAGCCCGGCAGGGGGGCGAGGGGCCAACGTCCTGACTTTC,CASSPAGGRGANVLTF
TRBJ1-5,.,TRBV6-1,.,TGTGCCAGCAGTGAAGTTCCGGGACAGCCCCAGCATTTT,CASSEVPGQPQHF
TRBJ2-7,.,TRBV10-3,TRBD1,TGTGCCATCAGTGAGTCGACTCGCGACAGGGTTTACGAGCAGTACTTC,CAISESTRDRVYEQYF
TRBJ1-6,.,TRBV23-1,.,TGCGCCAGCAGTAAGACCCGATTTACTGGGAGCTCCTATAATTCACCCCTCCACTTT,CASSKTRFTGSSYNSPLHF
TRBJ1-1,.,TRBV30,.,TGTGCCTGGAGGGACAGAGATGAAGCTTTCTTT,CAWRDRDEAFF
TRBJ2-1,.,TRBV5-1,.,TGCGCCAGCAGCGACGGGTTGAATGAGCAGTTCTTC,CASSDGLNEQFF
TRBJ2-3,.,TRBV7-3,TRBD2,TGTGCCAGCAGCCGGCACGGGGGGGAGGGCACAGATACGCAGTATTTT,CASSRHGGEGTDTQYF
TRBJ2-2,.,TRBV10-3,TRBD1,TGTGCCGCCGAGGGACAGTCGAACACCGGGGAGCTGTTTTTT,CAAEGQSNTGELFF
TRBJ1-1,once,TRBV27,.,TGTGCCAGCAGTTTAGGCCCAAAGGGGTTGAACACTGAAGCTTTCTTT,CASSLGPKGLNTEAFF
TRBJ1-5,few,TRBV30,TRBD1,TGTGCCTGGAGTCGCAGACAGGGATTGCATAGCAATCAGCCCCAGCATTTT,CAWSRRQGLHSNQPQHF
TRBJ2-7,.,TRBV7-2,.,TGTGCCAGCAGCTTATCAGCAGGGACCTACGAGCAGTACTTC,CASSLSAGTYEQYF
TRBJ1-1,.,TRBV25-1,.,TGTGCCAGCAGTTTCTCGGTAAACACTGAAGCTTTCTTT,CASSFSVNTEAFF
TRBJ1-2,.,TRBV5-1,TRBD1,TGCGCCAGCAGCGACGGGACAGCTAATAACTATGGCTACACCTTC,CASSDGTANNYGYTF
TRBJ1-1,once,TRBV6-5,.,TGTGCCAGCCGGGGGCAGGGAGGGATCACTGAAGCTTTCTTT,CASRGQGGITEAFF
TRBJ2-5,.,TRBV5-6,TRBD1,TGTGCCAGTGGGACAGAAAGAGAGACCCAGTACTTC,CASGTERETQYF
TRBJ2-1,few,TRBV19,.,TGTGCCAGTAGCTCGGGCAGGGGGAGGAATGAGCAGTTCTTC,CASSSGRGRNEQFF
TRBJ2-7,.,TRBV5-1,.,TGCGCCAGCAGCTTGACGGTCCTCTACGAGCAGTACTTC,CASSLTVLYEQYF
TRBJ2-2,.,TRBV7-9,.,TGTGCCAGCAGCTTACTAGGGGATACCGGGGAGCTGTTTTTT,CASSLLGDTGELFF
TRBJ1-2,.,TRBV30,TRBD1,TGTGCCTGGAGCGTCAGCAGGACAGGGGCTGGCTACACCTTC,CAWSVSRTGAGYTF
TRBJ1-6,.,TRBV27,.,TGTGCCAGCAGTACTTACAGGGTCCAGGATTCACCCCTCCACTTT,CASSTYRVQDSPLHF
TRBJ2-1,.,TRBV3-1/TRBV3-2,.,TGTGCCAGCAGCCAAGCACCAGAACACAATGAGCAGTTCTTC,CASSQAPEHNEQFF
TRBJ2-2,.,TRBV20-1,.,TGCAGTGCTAGTATGTTACAGAACACCGGGGAGCTGTTTTTT,CSASMLQNTGELFF
TRBJ1-2,.,TRBV10-3,.,TGTGCCATCAGGCCCGGGGAGGGGAACTATGGCTACACCTTC,CAIRPGEGNYGYTF
TRBJ2-7,once,TRBV11-2,.,TGTGCCAGCAGCTTTGAGGGATGGTACGAGCAGTACTTC,CASSFEGWYEQYF
TRBJ1-3,once,TRBV4-3,TRBD1,TGCGCCAGCAGCTCGGACAGGGGGATCTCTGGAAACACCATATATTTT,CASSSDRGISGNTIYF
TRBJ1-6,.,TRBV25-1,TRBD1,TGTGCCAGCAGTTTAGGGGGCTCTAATTCACCCCTCCACTTT,CASSLGGSNSPLHF
TRBJ1-2,.,TRBV6-1,.,TGTGCCAGCAGTGAGGGCAGTTTCTATGGCTACACCTTC,CASSEGSFYGYTF